The TCR beta chain described here comes from a study of somatic mutations in cytotoxic T cells in rheumatoid arthritis. Data came from immunoSEQ multiplex PCR; TCRdb stores just in-frame clones and leaves some out. The sample has about 23,000 clones, roughly 80% seen once; the top ten hold less than 4%. This CDR3 is built from 15 residues. Trimming left V 0 bases short and J 5 bases short, with 13 bases between. The germline gives CDR1 MNHEY, CDR2 SVGAGI. The sample comprised CD8+ T cells sorted from blood. This TCR was recovered from an adult with rheumatoid arthritis. The rearrangement joins TRBV6-5 to TRBJ1-1, with D possibly matching TRBD1 (6 bases). Here the CDR3 reads CASSYSIRGLTEAFF. DNA for the CDR3: TGTGCCAGCAGTTACTCTATACGGGGGCTAACTGAAGCTTTCTTT.